This is a list of T cell receptor beta chains from one sample in a study of post-analysis software for immune sequencing data. TCRdb called the PCR reads again in MiXCR, with one record for every CDR3 protein. The repertoire holds around 500,000 distinct CDR3 sequences, with around a third as singletons. The sequencing input was blood. These receptors were taken from a girl aged 2 to 17 with multiple sclerosis. The CDR3 runs from the conserved cysteine through the conserved F or W. The D gene is left open where the match is weak. Clone size is not always given. Where it is, it says once, few, many or a class for expanded clones.

d_call j_call cdr3_length clone_size v_call cdr3_aa cdr3_nt
- TRBJ2-3 14 - TRBV6-5 CASSYSAGPDTQYF TGTGCCAGCAGTTACTCGGCGGGGCCAGATACGCAGTATTTT
TRBD1 TRBJ1-5 17 - TRBV20-1 CSARDFTRGQVNQPQHF TGCAGTGCTAGAGATTTCACCCGGGGACAGGTCAATCAGCCCCAGCATTTT
- TRBJ2-5 14 - TRBV5-1 CASSFGLFMETQYF TGCGCCAGCAGCTTCGGGTTATTCATGGAGACCCAGTACTTC
- TRBJ2-3 16 - TRBV6-1 CANSEAEGGGTDTQYF TGTGCCAACAGTGAAGCAGAGGGAGGCGGCACAGATACGCAGTATTTT
- TRBJ2-5 15 - TRBV7-2 CASSLVPGYGETQYF TGTGCCAGCAGCTTAGTTCCAGGGTATGGGGAGACCCAGTACTTC
TRBD2 TRBJ2-1 15 - TRBV3-1 CASSQAGLAGNEQFF TGTGCCAGCAGCCAAGCGGGACTAGCGGGCAATGAGCAGTTCTTC
- TRBJ1-1 14 few TRBV28 CASSVTGADTEAFF TGTGCCAGCAGTGTTACCGGGGCCGACACTGAAGCTTTCTTT
- TRBJ2-6 19 few TRBV6-1 CASNGARPITPSGANVLTF TGTGCCAGCAATGGTGCTCGGCCCATAACGCCGTCTGGGGCCAACGTCCTGACTTTC
- TRBJ2-2 13 - TRBV10-3 CAISVGNTGELFF TGTGCCATCAGTGTTGGCAACACCGGGGAGCTGTTTTTT
- TRBJ1-2 14 many TRBV6-5 CASSFREGSYGYTF TGTGCCAGCAGTTTTCGGGAAGGGAGTTATGGCTACACCTTC
TRBD1 TRBJ2-7 14 - TRBV7-7 CASSAGTGACEQYF TGTGCTAGCAGCGCCGGGACAGGGGCCTGCGAGCAGTACTTC
- TRBJ2-5 13 few TRBV5-1 CASSLEGFETQYF TGCGCCAGCAGCTTGGAGGGTTTTGAGACCCAGTACTTC
- TRBJ2-3 13 - TRBV5-1 CASAEARADTQYF TGCGCCAGCGCCGAGGCGAGGGCAGATACGCAGTATTTT
TRBD2 TRBJ2-7 17 many TRBV7-2 CASSLVASGVSSYEQYF TGTGCCAGCAGCTTAGTGGCTAGCGGGGTAAGCTCCTACGAGCAGTACTTC
TRBD1 TRBJ1-1 16 - TRBV7-6 CASSGEMGQGGTEAFF TGTGCCAGCAGCGGAGAAATGGGACAGGGTGGCACTGAAGCTTTCTTT
- TRBJ1-2 14 - TRBV29-1 CSVQVDTEAYGYTF TGCAGCGTCCAGGTGGACACGGAGGCTTATGGCTACACCTTC
TRBD1 TRBJ2-2 16 - TRBV7-2 CASSSRQGVGTGELFF TGTGCCAGCAGCTCACGACAGGGGGTCGGCACCGGGGAGCTGTTTTTT
TRBD1 TRBJ1-5 16 - TRBV18 CASSPLGTGGNQPQHF TGTGCCAGCTCACCACTAGGGACAGGGGGCAATCAGCCCCAGCATTTT
- TRBJ2-5 16 - TRBV13 CASSPFLSRDGETQYF TGTGCCAGCAGCCCCTTTCTGAGCCGGGATGGCGAGACCCAGTACTTC
TRBD1 TRBJ1-4 13 - TRBV4-1 CASSPTGNEKLFF TGCGCCAGCAGCCCGACAGGGAATGAAAAACTGTTTTTT
- TRBJ2-7 14 - TRBV5-1 CASSFVGQTYEQYF TGCGCCAGCAGCTTCGTCGGGCAGACCTACGAGCAGTACTTC
- TRBJ1-2 16 few TRBV6-6 CASSYSRGGEDYGYTF TGTGCCAGCAGTTACTCCAGGGGAGGAGAGGACTATGGCTACACCTTC
- TRBJ2-7 11 few TRBV5-1 CASTEAGEQYF TGCGCCAGCACGGAGGCCGGCGAGCAGTACTTC
- TRBJ1-1 14 few TRBV14 CASSQPTVGGRAFF TGTGCCAGCAGCCAACCTACAGTAGGGGGAAGAGCTTTCTTT
TRBD1 TRBJ2-5 17 - TRBV4-1 CASSQGLDRAWAETQYF TGCGCCAGCAGCCAAGGGTTGGACAGGGCTTGGGCGGAGACCCAGTACTTC
TRBD1 TRBJ1-4 16 once TRBV27 CASSLFRDRGPEKLFF TGTGCCAGCAGTTTATTCCGGGACAGGGGGCCGGAAAAACTGTTTTTT
- TRBJ2-5 13 - TRBV2 CASRDDLGETQYF TGTGCCAGCAGGGACGACTTGGGAGAGACCCAGTACTTC
- TRBJ1-1 16 - TRBV6-1 CASSEVYGQGITEAFF TGTGCCAGCAGTGAAGTCTATGGGCAGGGGATCACTGAAGCTTTCTTT
- TRBJ2-1 12 - TRBV20-1 CSVPTDYNGQFF TGCAGTGTACCGACCGACTACAATGGGCAGTTCTTC
- TRBJ2-7 13 - TRBV6-5 CASSTGNSYEQYF TGTGCCAGCTCAACAGGCAACTCCTACGAGCAGTACTTC
- TRBJ1-1 15 few TRBV5-1 CASSLGQGERTEAFF TGCGCCAGCAGCTTGGGTCAGGGAGAGAGGACTGAAGCTTTCTTT
TRBD1 TRBJ1-1 13 - TRBV20-1 CSAQDRGNTEAFF TGCAGTGCTCAGGACAGGGGGAACACTGAAGCTTTCTTT
TRBD1 TRBJ2-7 12 - TRBV20-1 CSATGTGNEQYF TGCAGTGCCACCGGGACAGGGAACGAGCAGTACTTC
- TRBJ1-5 17 few TRBV14 CASSQDCTGVSNQPQHF TGTGCCAGCAGCCAAGATTGCACGGGGGTGAGCAATCAGCCCCAGCATTTT
- TRBJ2-1 14 - TRBV5-1 CASSALGSYNEQFF TGCGCCAGCAGCGCACTAGGGTCGTACAATGAGCAGTTCTTC
- TRBJ2-1 14 - TRBV6-6 CASMRQGFRNVQFF TGTGCCAGCATGAGGCAGGGCTTTAGGAATGTGCAGTTCTTC
TRBD1 TRBJ1-4 17 - TRBV15 CATSRDRRQGVSEKLFF TGTGCCACCAGCAGAGATCGGAGACAGGGAGTCAGTGAAAAACTGTTTTTT
TRBD2 TRBJ2-5 13 - TRBV29-1 CSVDVASGETQYF TGCAGCGTTGATGTGGCTAGCGGGGAGACCCAGTACTTC
- TRBJ2-1 14 - TRBV28 CASSLTPGSTEQFF TGTGCCAGCAGTTTAACCCCCGGGTCCACTGAGCAGTTCTTC
- TRBJ1-2 13 few TRBV10-3 CAIRTEGGFSYTF TGTGCCATCAGGACGGAGGGGGGTTTCAGCTACACCTTC
- TRBJ2-1 16 - TRBV3-1 CASSQDAGSIHNEQFF TGTGCCAGCAGCCAAGATGCGGGGTCAATTCACAATGAGCAGTTCTTC
- TRBJ1-1 16 - TRBV11-1 CASSNPSGGMNTEAFF TGTGCCAGCAGCAACCCCAGTGGAGGCATGAACACTGAAGCTTTCTTT
- TRBJ2-7 15 - TRBV20-1 CSTRMEGGPMSEQYF TGCAGTACTAGGATGGAGGGGGGGCCTATGAGCGAGCAGTACTTC
- TRBJ2-2 16 - TRBV5-1 CASSLGEFANTGELFF TGCGCCAGCAGCCTGGGAGAGTTTGCGAACACCGGGGAGCTGTTTTTT
- TRBJ2-5 13 few TRBV11-2 CASSLIPLETQYF TGTGCCAGCAGCTTAATTCCTTTGGAGACCCAGTACTTC
TRBD1 TRBJ2-5 17 - TRBV15 CATSRDRVQGGKETQYF TGTGCCACCAGCAGAGATCGTGTACAGGGGGGCAAAGAGACCCAGTACTTC
TRBD2 TRBJ2-1 17 - TRBV11-2 CASSSPPGLAGFYEQFF TGTGCCAGCAGCTCCCCTCCGGGACTAGCGGGGTTCTACGAGCAGTTCTTC